These 19 T cell receptor beta chains came from one sample sequenced in a study of CD8 T cells in Susac syndrome. With random hexamers, reverse transcription was performed on about 0.5 to 1 ug of RNA. Each CDR3 protein gets one entry after TCRdb re-called the immunoSEQ multiplex PCR reads with MiXCR. Among about 240,000 distinct CDR3 sequences listed, less than 96% were seen once. Sequenced sample: CD4+ T cells from PBMCs. Every receptor here comes from a human donor with Susac syndrome.

This rearrangement joins TRBV18 to TRBJ2-7, with D perhaps matching TRBD1 (6 bases). Germline loops: CDR1 KGHSH, CDR2 LQKENI. CDR3 length: 14 residues. Trimming cost V 3 bases and J 5 bases, with 14 bases left between them. The CDR3 spells CASSPVRGTNEQYF. The CDR3, as DNA: TGTGCCAGCTCACCGGTCAGGGGTACGAACGAGCAGTACTTC.

V and J are TRBV10-3 and TRBJ2-7; D is undetermined. Germline assignment: CDR1 ENHRY and CDR2 SYGVKD. The CDR3 extends over 12 amino acids. The ends were cut back, 8 bases at V and 5 bases at J, with 13 bases in the middle. The CDR3 here is CAIGDGQNEQYF. The CDR3 DNA is TGTGCCATCGGCGACGGCCAGAACGAGCAGTACTTC.

The gene calls are TRBV15 and TRBJ1-5; D gene uncertain. This CDR3 comprises 19 residues. Trimming pared 0 bases from V and 3 bases from J, leaving 21 bases between. The V gene's germline CDR1 is LNHNV and CDR2 YYDKDF (reference sequence). CDR3 loop: CATSRDPTRPTRVNQPQHF. The CDR3 DNA reads as TGTGCCACCAGCAGAGACCCCACCCGACCGACAAGGGTCAATCAGCCCCAGCATTTT.

The rearrangement uses TRBV4-2 and TRBJ2-3; 9 nucleotides match TRBD2. The CDR3 spans 18 residues. Trimming took 2 bases from V and 2 from J; bases not matched to a gene: 11. In germline, CDR1 is LGHNA, CDR2 YNFKEQ. The CDR3 protein is CASSQSHRSSGTTDTQYF. In DNA form, the CDR3 reads TGTGCCAGCAGCCAATCACACCGGTCTAGCGGGACCACAGATACGCAGTATTTT.

The chain uses TRBV20-1 and TRBJ1-2; D might be TRBD1 (5 bases). CDR3 length equals 13 residues. CDR1 and CDR2 from the germline V gene are DFQATT and SNEGSKA (reference sequence). V was cut by 0 bases and J by 4 bases, with 9 bases left in between. DNA of the CDR3: TGCAGTGCTAGAGAAGGGACCCTCTATGGCTACACCTTC. Its translation: CSAREGTLYGYTF.

The genes are TRBV29-1 and TRBJ2-3; weak D call: TRBD1 (5 bases). CDR3 length: 16 amino acids. Germline assignment: CDR1 SQVTM and CDR2 ANQGSEA. Trimming took 1 base from V and 2 from J, leaving 16 bases between them. CDR3 amino acids: CSVEVNPGQPTDTQYF. The CDR3, as DNA: TGCAGCGTTGAAGTCAACCCAGGGCAACCCACAGATACGCAGTATTTT.

This rearrangement joins TRBV15 to TRBJ2-1; tentative D call: TRBD1 (5 bases). The CDR3 is 15 residues long. Germline CDR1 and CDR2: LNHNV and YYDKDF (reference sequence). The V and J ends lost 0 bases and 5 bases respectively, with 11 bases between them. The CDR3 DNA follows: TGTGCCACCAGCAGAGACTATACAGGAGACAATGAGCAGTTCTTC. This sequence encodes CATSRDYTGDNEQFF.

The chain is built from TRBV20-1 and TRBJ2-7, with 9 bases aligning to TRBD2. Looked up from germline, CDR1 is DFQATT and CDR2 is SNEGSKA (reference sequence). The CDR3 extends over 16 amino acids. V was pared by 5 bases and J by 0 bases, with 11 bases of the junction left unmatched. The CDR3 reads CSAPLLAGPDSYEQYF. In DNA form, the CDR3 reads TGCAGTGCTCCGCTTCTAGCGGGGCCGGACTCCTACGAGCAGTACTTC.

The V and J genes are TRBV29-1 and TRBJ2-5; tentative D call: TRBD1 (5 bases). The CDR3 totals 12 residues. Per germline, CDR1 SQVTM and CDR2 ANQGSEA. With 6 bases removed from V and 5 bases from J, the gap between germline ends came to 13 bases. The CDR3 is CSVLDGAETQYF. The CDR3 coding sequence is TGCAGCGTCCTGGATGGGGCGGAGACCCAGTACTTC.

CDR3 coding DNA: TGCAGCTCCGCAGGGGATCCTGAAGCTTTCTTT. Translating gives CSSAGDPEAFF. V gene TRBV29-1 combines with J gene TRBJ1-1; a weak D match, TRBD1 (6 bases). Trimming stripped 8 bases from V and 6 bases from J, with 13 bases between. Germline V gene data show CDR1 as SQVTM and CDR2 as ANQGSEA. The CDR3 has 11 residues.

V gene TRBV29-1 combines with J gene TRBJ2-3, with D maybe TRBD2 (5 bases). V lost 7 bases and J 6 bases, leaving 20 bases between the germline ends. Germline V gene sequence: CDR1 SQVTM, CDR2 ANQGSEA. The CDR3 has 14 residues. DNA of the CDR3: TGCAGCGCAGCCACTAGGAAAGCCGCGGATACGCAGTATTTT. Translated: CSAATRKAADTQYF.

This chain uses TRBV30 with TRBJ1-5, with D unresolved. V was trimmed by 0 bases and J by 7 bases, leaving 10 bases between them. This CDR3 region has 13 residues. CDR1 is GTSNPN and CDR2 is SVGIG in the germline V gene (reference sequence). The CDR3 nucleotides are TGTGCCTGGAGTGTCCTAGCCCCCCAGCCCCAGCATTTT. As protein: CAWSVLAPQPQHF.

CDR3 loop: CASSLDPGVTNYGYTF. CDR3 nucleotide sequence: TGTGCCAGCAGCTTAGACCCAGGGGTCACCAACTATGGCTACACCTTC. This chain joins TRBV7-6 and TRBJ1-2; D perhaps matches TRBD1 (6 bases). The CDR3 is 16 residues long. The V and J ends lost 1 base and 2 bases respectively, with 14 bases between them. The germline gives CDR1 SGHVS, CDR2 FNYEAQ.

This rearrangement joins TRBV5-6 to TRBJ2-1, with D possibly matching TRBD2 (5 bases). The CDR3 length is 17 residues. V lost 4 bases and J lost 2, with 19 bases in between. CDR1 is SGHDT, CDR2 YYEEEE, per germline. CDR3 loop: CASSQLGGTTPYNEQFF. CDR3 DNA sequence: TGTGCCAGCAGCCAACTCGGAGGCACTACCCCCTACAATGAGCAGTTCTTC.

The V gene is TRBV10-3, the J gene TRBJ1-5; 8 nucleotides agree with TRBD1. The CDR3 runs to 14 residues. Looked up from germline, CDR1 is ENHRY and CDR2 is SYGVKD. Trimming cost V 10 bases and J 5 bases; bases outside gene matches: 10. CDR3 amino acids: CATRRTGSDQPQHF. The CDR3 nucleotides are TGTGCCACCAGACGGACAGGGTCAGATCAGCCCCAGCATTTT.

The V gene is TRBV4-1, the J gene TRBJ2-3; D unresolved. Trimming removed 1 base from V and 6 bases from J, with 8 bases in between. The CDR3 contains 13 residues. Germline loops: CDR1 MGHRA, CDR2 YSYEKL. For the CDR3, the DNA is TGCGCCAGCAGCCAAGCGATGGTGGATACGCAGTATTTT. Protein sequence: CASSQAMVDTQYF.

Concerning this clonotype itself: At one of its ends the junction is not consistent with the germline gene, which may arise from a read error. The rearrangement uses TRBV6-1 and TRBJ2-1; D is perhaps TRBD2 (6 bases). The length of the CDR3 is 14 residues. Germline V gene sequence: CDR1 MNHNS, CDR2 SASEGT. The CDR3 DNA sequence: TGTGCCATCAGTGAAGGGACTGAGTACAATGAGCAGTTCTTC. Translating it yields CAISEGTEYNEQFF.

The chain uses TRBV15 and TRBJ2-1, with D possibly matching TRBD2 (6 bases). Trimming cost V 0 bases and J 0 bases, with 21 bases left between them. The CDR3 has 20 amino acids. Germline V gene data show CDR1 as LNHNV and CDR2 as YYDKDF (reference sequence). The CDR3 protein is CATSRDSQRAAVRSYNEQFF. Here the CDR3 DNA reads TGTGCCACCAGCAGAGATTCCCAGCGGGCTGCGGTCCGCTCCTACAATGAGCAGTTCTTC.

The chain carries TRBV29-1 and TRBJ2-7; a possible D gene is TRBD2 (5 bases). The germline V gene has CDR1 SQVTM and CDR2 ANQGSEA. The V and J ends lost 4 bases and 5 bases respectively, with 15 bases between them. The CDR3 contains 13 residues. The CDR3 sequence: CSVGPQRVHEQYF. The CDR3 nucleotides are TGCAGCGTTGGTCCACAGAGGGTCCACGAGCAGTACTTC.